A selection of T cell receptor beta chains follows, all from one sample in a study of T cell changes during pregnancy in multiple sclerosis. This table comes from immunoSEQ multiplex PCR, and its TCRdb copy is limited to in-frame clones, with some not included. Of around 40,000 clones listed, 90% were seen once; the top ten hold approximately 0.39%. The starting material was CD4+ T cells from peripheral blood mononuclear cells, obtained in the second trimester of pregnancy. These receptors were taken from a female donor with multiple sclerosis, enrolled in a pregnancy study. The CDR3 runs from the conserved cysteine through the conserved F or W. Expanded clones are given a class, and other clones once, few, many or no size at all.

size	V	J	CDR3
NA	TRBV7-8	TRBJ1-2	CASSPRLENYGYTF
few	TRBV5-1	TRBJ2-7	CASSLDARAYEQYF
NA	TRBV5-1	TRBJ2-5	CASSPGQVCETQYF
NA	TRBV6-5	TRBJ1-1	CASSQTETNTEAFF
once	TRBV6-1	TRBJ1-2	CASSEPGTFGGYTF
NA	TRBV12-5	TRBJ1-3	CASGGQGGSGNTIYF
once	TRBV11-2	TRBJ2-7	CASSLEGLGLAGGYEQYF
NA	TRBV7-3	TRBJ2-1	CASSLKGARSGDSNEQFF
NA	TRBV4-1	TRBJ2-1	CASSQDLSSGRVDEQFF
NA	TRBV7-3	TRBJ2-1	CASSLLRVHEQFF
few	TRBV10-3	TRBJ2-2	CAIWPRLRDKGGELFF
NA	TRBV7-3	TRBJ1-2	CASSLTGGQYGYTF
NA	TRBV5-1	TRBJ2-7	CASSPTGSPYEQYF
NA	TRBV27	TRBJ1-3	CASSRGPSSGNTIYF
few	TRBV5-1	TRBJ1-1	CASSGRLNTEAFF
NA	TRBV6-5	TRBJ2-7	CASSYSGTGSYEQYF
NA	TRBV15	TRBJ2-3	CATSRVSFDTQYF
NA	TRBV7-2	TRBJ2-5	CASSLALQETQYF
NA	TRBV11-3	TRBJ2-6	CASSPGGAGGANVLTF
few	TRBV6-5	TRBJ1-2	CASSYRGQGVYGYTF
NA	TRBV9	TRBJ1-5	CASSASGTGINQPQHF
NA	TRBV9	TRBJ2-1	CASSVDPLAGDEQFF
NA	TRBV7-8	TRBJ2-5	CASSLARAVVSGRAEETQYF